This T cell receptor beta chain was obtained from a study of spatial heterogeneity in lung cancer. Looking at the study overall: Alpha-chain detections were consistently fewer than beta-chain detections among the sequences. Within raw reads, each unique TCR and UMI combination appeared on average more than ten times.

Described time point: sample taken at primary tumor resection. Unsorted samples of tumor, nontumor lung or frozen PBMC had their whole RNA sequenced. The donor population consisted of some 70 patients with untreated, early-stage non-small cell lung cancer. V lost 3 bases, J lost 4 bases, and 15 bases lay in between. Germline-derived CDR1 and CDR2 are SQVTM and ANQGSEA. The CDR3 is 14 amino acids. One entry per CDR3 protein results from TCRdb running MiXCR on the 5' RACE reads. The table records roughly 39,000 distinct CDR3 sequences, roughly 8% of them present only once. This clonotype appeared many times.

This specimen consisted of PBMCs, obtained at surgery. This chain links TRBV29-1 with TRBJ2-5, with D perhaps TRBD1 (6 bases). This TCR was sampled from a male donor with early-stage non-small cell lung cancer. The CDR3 sequence is CSVDRQGNGETQYF. The CDR3 nucleotides are TGCAGCGTTGACCGGCAGGGGAATGGAGAGACCCAGTACTTC.